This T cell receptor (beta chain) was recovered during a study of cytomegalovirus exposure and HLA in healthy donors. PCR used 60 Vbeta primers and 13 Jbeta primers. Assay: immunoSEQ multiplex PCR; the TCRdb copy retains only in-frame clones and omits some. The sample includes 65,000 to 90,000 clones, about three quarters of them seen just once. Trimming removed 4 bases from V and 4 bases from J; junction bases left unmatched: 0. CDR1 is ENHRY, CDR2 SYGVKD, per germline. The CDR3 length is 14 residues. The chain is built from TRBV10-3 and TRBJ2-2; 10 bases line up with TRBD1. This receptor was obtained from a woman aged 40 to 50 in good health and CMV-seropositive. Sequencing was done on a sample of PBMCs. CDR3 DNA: TGTGCCATCAGTGGGACAGGGGGCACCGGGGAGCTGTTTTTT. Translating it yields CAISGTGGTGELFF.